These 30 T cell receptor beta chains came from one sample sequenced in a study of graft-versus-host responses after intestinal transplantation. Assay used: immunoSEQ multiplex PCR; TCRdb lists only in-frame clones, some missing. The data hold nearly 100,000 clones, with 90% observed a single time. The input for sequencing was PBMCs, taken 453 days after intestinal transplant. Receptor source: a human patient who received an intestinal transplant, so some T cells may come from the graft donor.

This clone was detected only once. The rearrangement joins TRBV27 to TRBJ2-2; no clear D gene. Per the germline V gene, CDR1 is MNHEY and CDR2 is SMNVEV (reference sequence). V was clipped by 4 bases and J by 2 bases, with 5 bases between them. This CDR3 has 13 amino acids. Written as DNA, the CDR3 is TGTGCCAGCAGTTGGGAAAACACCGGGGAGCTGTTTTTT. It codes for CASSWENTGELFF.

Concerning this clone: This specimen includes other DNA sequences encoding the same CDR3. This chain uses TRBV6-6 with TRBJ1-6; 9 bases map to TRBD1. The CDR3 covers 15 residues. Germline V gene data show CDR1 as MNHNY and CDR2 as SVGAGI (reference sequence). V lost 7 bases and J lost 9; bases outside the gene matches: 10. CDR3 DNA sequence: TGTGCCAGCACCCCCGGCGGACAGGGGACTTCACCCCTCCACTTT. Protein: CASTPGGQGTSPLHF.

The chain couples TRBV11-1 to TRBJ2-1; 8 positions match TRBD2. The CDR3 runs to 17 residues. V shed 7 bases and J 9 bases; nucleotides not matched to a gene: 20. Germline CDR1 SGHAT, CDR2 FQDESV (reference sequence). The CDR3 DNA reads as TGTGCCAGCACCCAAGGTAGCGGGGCCGCCCCGTGGGGTGAGCAGTTCTTC. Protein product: CASTQGSGAAPWGEQFF.

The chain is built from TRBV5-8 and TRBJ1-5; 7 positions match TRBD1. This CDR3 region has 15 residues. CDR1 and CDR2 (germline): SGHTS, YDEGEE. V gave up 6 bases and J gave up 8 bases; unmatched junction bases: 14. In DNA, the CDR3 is TGTGCCAGCACCCCGGGGCCCAACAGGGGAGAGCCCCAGCATTTT. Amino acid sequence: CASTPGPNRGEPQHF.

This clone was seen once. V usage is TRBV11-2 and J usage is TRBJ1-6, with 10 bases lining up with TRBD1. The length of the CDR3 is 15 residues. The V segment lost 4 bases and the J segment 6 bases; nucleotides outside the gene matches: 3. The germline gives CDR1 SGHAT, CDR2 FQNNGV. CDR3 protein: CASSSRDRGNSPLHF. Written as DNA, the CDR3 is TGTGCCAGCAGCTCCCGGGACAGGGGTAATTCACCCCTCCACTTT.

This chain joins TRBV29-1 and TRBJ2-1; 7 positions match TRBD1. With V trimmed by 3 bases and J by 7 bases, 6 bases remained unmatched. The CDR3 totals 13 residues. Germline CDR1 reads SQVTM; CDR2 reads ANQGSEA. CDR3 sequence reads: CSVDGDSRNEQFF. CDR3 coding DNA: TGCAGCGTTGATGGGGACAGTCGTAATGAGCAGTTCTTC.

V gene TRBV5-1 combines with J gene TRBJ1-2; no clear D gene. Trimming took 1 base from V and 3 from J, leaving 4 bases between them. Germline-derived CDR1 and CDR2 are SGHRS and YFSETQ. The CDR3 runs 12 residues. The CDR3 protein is CASSLPDYGYTF. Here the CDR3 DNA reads TGCGCCAGCAGCTTGCCGGACTATGGCTACACCTTC.

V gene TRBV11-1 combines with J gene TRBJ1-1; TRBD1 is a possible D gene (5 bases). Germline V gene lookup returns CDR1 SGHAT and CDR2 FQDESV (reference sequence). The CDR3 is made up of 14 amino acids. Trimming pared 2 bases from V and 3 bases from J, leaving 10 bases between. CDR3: CASSLPGGDTEAFF. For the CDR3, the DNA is TGTGCCAGCAGCTTACCTGGGGGGGACACTGAAGCTTTCTTT.

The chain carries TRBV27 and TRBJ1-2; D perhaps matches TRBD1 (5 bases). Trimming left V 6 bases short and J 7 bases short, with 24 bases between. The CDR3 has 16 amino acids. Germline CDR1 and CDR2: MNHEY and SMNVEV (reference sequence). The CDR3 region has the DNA TGTGCCAGCAGCCCTGGGGCCGTACTAGGGTCCGGTGGCTACACCTTC. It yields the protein CASSPGAVLGSGGYTF.

The CDR3, as DNA: TGTGCCAGCACCCAAGGGGTTTCTCTCTACGAGCAGTACTTC. It codes for CASTQGVSLYEQYF. The chain carries TRBV7-8 and TRBJ2-7, with a possible D match to TRBD1 (5 bases). The CDR3 is 14 residues long. Germline CDR1 is SGHVS and CDR2 is FQNEAQ. V was trimmed by 7 bases and J by 3 bases, leaving 16 bases between them.

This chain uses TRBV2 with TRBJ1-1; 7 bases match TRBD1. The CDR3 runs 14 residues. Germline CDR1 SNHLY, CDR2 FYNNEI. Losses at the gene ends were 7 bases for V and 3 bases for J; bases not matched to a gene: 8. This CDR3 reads CASIQGRGDTEAFF. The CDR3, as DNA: TGTGCCAGCATCCAGGGCAGGGGGGACACTGAAGCTTTCTTT.

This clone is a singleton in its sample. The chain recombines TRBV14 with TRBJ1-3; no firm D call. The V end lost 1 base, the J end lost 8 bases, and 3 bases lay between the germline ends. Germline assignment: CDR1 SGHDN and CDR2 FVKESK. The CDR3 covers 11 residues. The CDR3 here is CASSQAYTIYF. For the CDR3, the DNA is TGTGCCAGCAGCCAAGCATACACCATATATTTT.

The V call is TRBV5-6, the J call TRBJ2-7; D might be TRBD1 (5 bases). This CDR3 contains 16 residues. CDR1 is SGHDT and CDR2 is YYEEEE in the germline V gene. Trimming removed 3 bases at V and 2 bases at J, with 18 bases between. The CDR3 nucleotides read TGTGCCAGCAGCTCCCAGTACAGGAGACCCACCTACGAGCAGTACTTC. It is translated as CASSSQYRRPTYEQYF.

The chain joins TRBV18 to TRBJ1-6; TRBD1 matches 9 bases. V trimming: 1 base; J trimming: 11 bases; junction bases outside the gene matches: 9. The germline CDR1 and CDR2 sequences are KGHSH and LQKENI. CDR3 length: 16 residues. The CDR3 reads CASSPRGTGLGAPLHF. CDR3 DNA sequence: TGTGCCAGCTCACCACGGGGGACAGGGTTAGGGGCACCCCTCCACTTT.

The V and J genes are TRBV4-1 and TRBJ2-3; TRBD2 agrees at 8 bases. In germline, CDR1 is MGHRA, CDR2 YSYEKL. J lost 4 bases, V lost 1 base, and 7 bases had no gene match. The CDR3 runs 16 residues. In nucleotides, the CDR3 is TGCGCCAGCAGCCAAGTACCGGGAGGGGTGCCAGATACGCAGTATTTT. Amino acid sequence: CASSQVPGGVPDTQYF.

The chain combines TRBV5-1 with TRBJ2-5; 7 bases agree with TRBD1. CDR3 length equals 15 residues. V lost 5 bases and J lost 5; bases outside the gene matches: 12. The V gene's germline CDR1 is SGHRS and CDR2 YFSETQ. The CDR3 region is CASRRRGGTTETQYF. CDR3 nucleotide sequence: TGCGCCAGCAGAAGAAGAGGGGGCACTACGGAGACCCAGTACTTC. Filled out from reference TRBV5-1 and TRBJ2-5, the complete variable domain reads KAGVTQTPRYLIKTRGQQVTLSCSPISGHRSVSWYQQTPGQGLQFLFEYFSETQRNKGNFPGRFSGRQFSNSRSEMNVSTLELGDSALYLCASRRRGGTTETQYFGPGTRLLVL.

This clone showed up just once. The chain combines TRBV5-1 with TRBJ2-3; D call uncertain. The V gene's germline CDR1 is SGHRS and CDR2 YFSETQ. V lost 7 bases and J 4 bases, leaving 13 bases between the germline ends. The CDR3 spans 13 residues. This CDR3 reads CASAGPAADTQYF. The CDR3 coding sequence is TGCGCCAGCGCTGGGCCCGCCGCAGATACGCAGTATTTT.

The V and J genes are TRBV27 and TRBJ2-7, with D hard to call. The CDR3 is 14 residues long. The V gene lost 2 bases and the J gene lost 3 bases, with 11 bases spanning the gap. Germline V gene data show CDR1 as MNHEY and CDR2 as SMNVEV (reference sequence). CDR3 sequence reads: CASSLRSDGYEQYF. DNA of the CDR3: TGTGCCAGCAGTTTACGGTCCGACGGCTACGAGCAGTACTTC.

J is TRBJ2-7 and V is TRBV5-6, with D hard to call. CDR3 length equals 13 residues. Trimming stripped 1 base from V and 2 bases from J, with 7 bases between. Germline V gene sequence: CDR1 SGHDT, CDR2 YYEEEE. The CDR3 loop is CASSLPGPYEQYF. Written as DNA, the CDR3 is TGTGCCAGCAGCTTGCCAGGTCCCTACGAGCAGTACTTC.

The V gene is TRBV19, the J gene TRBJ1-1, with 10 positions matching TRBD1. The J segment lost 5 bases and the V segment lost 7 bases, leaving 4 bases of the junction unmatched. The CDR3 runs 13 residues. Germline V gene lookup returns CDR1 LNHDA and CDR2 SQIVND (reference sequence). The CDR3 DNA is TGTGCCAGTAACCGGGACAGGGGAACTGAAGCTTTCTTT. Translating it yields CASNRDRGTEAFF.

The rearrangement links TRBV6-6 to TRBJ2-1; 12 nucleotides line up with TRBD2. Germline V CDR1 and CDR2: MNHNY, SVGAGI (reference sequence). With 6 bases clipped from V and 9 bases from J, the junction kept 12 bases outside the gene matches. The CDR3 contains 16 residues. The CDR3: CASSAELLAGGGEQFF. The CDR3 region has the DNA TGTGCCAGCAGCGCCGAACTACTAGCGGGGGGAGGTGAGCAGTTCTTC.

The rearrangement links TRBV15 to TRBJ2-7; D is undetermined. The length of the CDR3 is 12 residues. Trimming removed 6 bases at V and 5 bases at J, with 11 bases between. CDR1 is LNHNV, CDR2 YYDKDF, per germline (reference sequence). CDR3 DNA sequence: TGTGCCACCAGAACCGGGTCTAACGAGCAGTACTTC. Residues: CATRTGSNEQYF.

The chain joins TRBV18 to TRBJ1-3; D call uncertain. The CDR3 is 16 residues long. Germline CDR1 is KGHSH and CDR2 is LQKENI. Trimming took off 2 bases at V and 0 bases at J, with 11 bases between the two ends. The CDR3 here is CASSPGGPSSGNTIYF. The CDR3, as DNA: TGTGCCAGCTCACCAGGAGGGCCGAGCTCTGGAAACACCATATATTTT.

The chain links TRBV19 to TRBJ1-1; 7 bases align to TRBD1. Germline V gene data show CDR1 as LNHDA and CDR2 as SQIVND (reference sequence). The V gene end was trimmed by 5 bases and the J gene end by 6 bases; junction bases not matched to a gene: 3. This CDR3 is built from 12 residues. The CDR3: CASSPQGAEAFF. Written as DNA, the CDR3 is TGTGCCAGTAGTCCGCAGGGGGCTGAAGCTTTCTTT.

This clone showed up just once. CDR3 amino acids: CASSLESPTDTQYF. The CDR3 region has the DNA TGCGCCAGCAGCTTGGAGTCGCCCACAGATACGCAGTATTTT. The chain uses TRBV5-1 and TRBJ2-3; no definite D call. CDR1 and CDR2 from the germline V gene are SGHRS and YFSETQ. Deletions cut 0 bases from V and 2 bases from J, with 7 bases between. CDR3 size: 14 residues. The full variable domain, with the rest looked up from reference TRBV5-1 and TRBJ2-3, is KAGVTQTPRYLIKTRGQQVTLSCSPISGHRSVSWYQQTPGQGLQFLFEYFSETQRNKGNFPGRFSGRQFSNSRSEMNVSTLELGDSALYLCASSLESPTDTQYFGPGTRLTVL.

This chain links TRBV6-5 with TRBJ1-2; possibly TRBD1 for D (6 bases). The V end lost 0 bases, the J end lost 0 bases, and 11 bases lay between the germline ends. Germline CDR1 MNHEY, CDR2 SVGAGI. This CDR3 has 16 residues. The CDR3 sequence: CASSYSVRGPNYGYTF. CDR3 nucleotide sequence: TGTGCCAGCAGTTACTCGGTCAGGGGTCCTAACTATGGCTACACCTTC.

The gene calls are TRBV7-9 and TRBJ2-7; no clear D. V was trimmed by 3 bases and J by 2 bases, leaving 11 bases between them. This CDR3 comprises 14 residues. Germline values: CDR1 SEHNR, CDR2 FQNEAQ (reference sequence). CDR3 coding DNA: TGTGCCAGCAGCTTTTCGGGCAGTCCCTACGAGCAGTACTTC. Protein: CASSFSGSPYEQYF.

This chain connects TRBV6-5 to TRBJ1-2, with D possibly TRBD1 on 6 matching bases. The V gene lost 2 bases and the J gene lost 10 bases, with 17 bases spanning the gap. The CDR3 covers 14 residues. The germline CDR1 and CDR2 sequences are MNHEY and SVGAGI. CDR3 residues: CASSYAGRGYVYTF. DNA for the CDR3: TGTGCCAGCAGTTACGCGGGCAGGGGTTACGTCTACACCTTC.

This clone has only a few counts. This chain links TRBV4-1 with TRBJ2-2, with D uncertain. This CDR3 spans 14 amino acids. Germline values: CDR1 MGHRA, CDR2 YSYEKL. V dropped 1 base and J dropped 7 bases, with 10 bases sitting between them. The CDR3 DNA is TGCGCCAGCAGCCAAGCGCTAGGCAACGGGGAGCTGTTTTTT. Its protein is CASSQALGNGELFF.

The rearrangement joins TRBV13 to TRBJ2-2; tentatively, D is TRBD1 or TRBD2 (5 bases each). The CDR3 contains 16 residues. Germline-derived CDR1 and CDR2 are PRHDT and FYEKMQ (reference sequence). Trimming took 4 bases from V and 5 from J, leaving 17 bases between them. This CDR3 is CASSSPDRSGTGELFF. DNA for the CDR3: TGTGCCAGCAGCTCCCCAGACAGATCGGGAACCGGGGAGCTGTTTTTT.